This T cell receptor (beta chain) was profiled in a study of blood T cell repertoires in COVID-19. Study background: The United States, Italy and Spain supplied acute and convalescent COVID-19 samples.

The junction had 6 bases not matched to a gene; V was cut back by 1 base and J by 0 bases. CDR1 SGDLS and CDR2 YYNGEE come from the germline V gene. The CDR3 consists of 19 residues. Per the original methods: From reference gene primer amplification, estimates of nucleated cell counts were derived. The data were produced by immunoSEQ multiplex PCR, yet TCRdb's version contains in-frame clones alone and is incomplete. V and J calls and clone size are given by that table; D and trimming were obtained from the DNA. The table lists about 290,000 clones, around 85% of them singletons. This sequence originates from a woman aged 50 to 60 with active or convalescent COVID-19. The chain recombines TRBV9 with TRBJ2-2; 13 nucleotides agree with TRBD2. The source material was peripheral blood. The CDR3 protein is CASSVSGLAGTSNTGELFF. The CDR3 DNA reads as TGTGCCAGCAGCGTATCGGGACTAGCGGGGACTTCGAACACCGGGGAGCTGTTTTTT.